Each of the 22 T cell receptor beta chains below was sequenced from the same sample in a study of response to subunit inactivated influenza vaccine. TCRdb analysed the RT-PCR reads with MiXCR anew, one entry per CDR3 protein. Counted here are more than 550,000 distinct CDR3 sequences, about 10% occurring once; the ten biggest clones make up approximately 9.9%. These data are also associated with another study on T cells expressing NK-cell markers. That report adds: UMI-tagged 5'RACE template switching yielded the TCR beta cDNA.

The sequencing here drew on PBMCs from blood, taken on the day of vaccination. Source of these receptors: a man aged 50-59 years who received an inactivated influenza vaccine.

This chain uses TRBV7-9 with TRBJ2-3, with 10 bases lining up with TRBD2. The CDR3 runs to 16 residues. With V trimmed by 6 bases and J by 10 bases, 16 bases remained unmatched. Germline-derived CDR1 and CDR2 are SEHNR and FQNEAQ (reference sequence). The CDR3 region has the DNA TGTGCCAGCAGTCCTTACGGAGCGGGGGGGCTCAATCCGCAGTATTTT. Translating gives CASSPYGAGGLNPQYF.

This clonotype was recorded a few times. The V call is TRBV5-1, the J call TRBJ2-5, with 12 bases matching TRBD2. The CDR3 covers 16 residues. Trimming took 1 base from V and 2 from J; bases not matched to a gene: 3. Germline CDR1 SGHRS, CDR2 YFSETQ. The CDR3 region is CASSLRTSGVQETQYF. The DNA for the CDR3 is TGCGCCAGCAGCTTGAGGACTAGCGGGGTGCAAGAGACCCAGTACTTC.

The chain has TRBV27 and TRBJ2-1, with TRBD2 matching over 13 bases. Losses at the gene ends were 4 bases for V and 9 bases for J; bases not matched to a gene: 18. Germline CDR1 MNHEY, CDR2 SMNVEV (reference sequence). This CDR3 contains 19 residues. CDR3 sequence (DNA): TGTGCCAGCAGTTCCGTCGAACTGCAAGGACTAGCGGGGGAGACTGAGCAGTTCTTC. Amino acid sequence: CASSSVELQGLAGETEQFF.

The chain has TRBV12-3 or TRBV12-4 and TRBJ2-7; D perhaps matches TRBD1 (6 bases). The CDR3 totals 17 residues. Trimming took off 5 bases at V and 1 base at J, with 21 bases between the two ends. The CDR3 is CASSGEQPGHPSYEQYF. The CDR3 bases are TGTGCCAGCAGTGGGGAACAACCGGGACATCCATCCTACGAGCAGTACTTC.

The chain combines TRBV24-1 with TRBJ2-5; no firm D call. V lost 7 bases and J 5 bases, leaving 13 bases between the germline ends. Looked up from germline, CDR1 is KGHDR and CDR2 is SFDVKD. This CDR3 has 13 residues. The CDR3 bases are TGTGCCACCAGCGCCCATGGGTCGGAGACCCAGTACTTC. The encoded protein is CATSAHGSETQYF.

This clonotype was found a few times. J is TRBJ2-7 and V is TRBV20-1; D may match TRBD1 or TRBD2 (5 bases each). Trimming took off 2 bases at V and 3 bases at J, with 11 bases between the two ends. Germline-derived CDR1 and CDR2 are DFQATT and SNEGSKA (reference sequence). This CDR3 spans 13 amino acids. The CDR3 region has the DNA TGCAGTGCTAGACTGGGACCGTACTACGAGCAGTACTTC. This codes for CSARLGPYYEQYF.

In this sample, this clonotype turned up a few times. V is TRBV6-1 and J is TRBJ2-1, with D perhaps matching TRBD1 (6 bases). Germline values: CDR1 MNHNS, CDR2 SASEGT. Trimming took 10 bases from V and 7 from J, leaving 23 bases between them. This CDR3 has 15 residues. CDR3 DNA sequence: TGTGCCACTGCAAACGACAGGAACAACAAGAATGAGCAGTTCTTC. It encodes CATANDRNNKNEQFF.

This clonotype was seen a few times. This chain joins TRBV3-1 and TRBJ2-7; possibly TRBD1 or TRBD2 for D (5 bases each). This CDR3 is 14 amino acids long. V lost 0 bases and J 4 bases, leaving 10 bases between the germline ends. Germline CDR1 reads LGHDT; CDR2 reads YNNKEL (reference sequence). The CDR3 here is CASSQEGTKYEQYF. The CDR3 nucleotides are TGTGCCAGCAGCCAAGAAGGGACCAAGTACGAGCAGTACTTC.

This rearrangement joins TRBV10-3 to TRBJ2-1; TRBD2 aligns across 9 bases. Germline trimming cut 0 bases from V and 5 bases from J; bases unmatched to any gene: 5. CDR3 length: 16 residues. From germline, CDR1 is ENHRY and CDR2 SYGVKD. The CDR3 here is CAISESTSGSNNEQFF. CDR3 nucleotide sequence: TGTGCCATCAGTGAGTCTACTAGCGGGTCGAACAATGAGCAGTTCTTC.

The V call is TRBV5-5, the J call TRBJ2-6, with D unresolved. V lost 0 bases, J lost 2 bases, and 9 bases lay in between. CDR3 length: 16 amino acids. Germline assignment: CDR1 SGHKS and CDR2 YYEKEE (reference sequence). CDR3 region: CASSLALVTGANVLTF. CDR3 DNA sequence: TGTGCCAGCAGCTTGGCCTTAGTGACTGGGGCCAACGTCCTGACTTTC.

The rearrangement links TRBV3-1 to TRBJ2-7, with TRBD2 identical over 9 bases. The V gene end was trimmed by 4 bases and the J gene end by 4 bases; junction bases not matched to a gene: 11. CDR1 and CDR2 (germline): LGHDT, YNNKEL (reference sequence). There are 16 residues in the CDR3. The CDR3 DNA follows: TGTGCCAGCAGCCCTCCGGGGGCGGGAGGGCCGTACGAGCAGTACTTC. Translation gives CASSPPGAGGPYEQYF.

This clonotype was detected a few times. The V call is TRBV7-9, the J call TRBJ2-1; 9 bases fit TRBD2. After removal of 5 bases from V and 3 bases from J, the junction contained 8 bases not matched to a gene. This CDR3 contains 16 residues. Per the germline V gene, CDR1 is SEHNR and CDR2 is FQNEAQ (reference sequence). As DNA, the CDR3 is TGTGCCAGCAGCCTGACTAGCGGCTTAGGCTACAATGAGCAGTTCTTC. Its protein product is CASSLTSGLGYNEQFF.

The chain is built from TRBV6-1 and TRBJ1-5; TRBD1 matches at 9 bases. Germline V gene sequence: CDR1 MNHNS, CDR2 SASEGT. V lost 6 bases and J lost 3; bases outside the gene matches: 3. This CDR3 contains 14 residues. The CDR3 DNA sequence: TGTGCCAGCAGCCGGGACAGGGCCAATCAGCCCCAGCATTTT. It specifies CASSRDRANQPQHF.

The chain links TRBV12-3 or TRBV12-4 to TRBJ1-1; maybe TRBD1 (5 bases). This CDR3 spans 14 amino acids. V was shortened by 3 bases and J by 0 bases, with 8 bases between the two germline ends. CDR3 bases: TGTGCCAGCAGTTTTGAGGGGATGAACACTGAAGCTTTCTTT. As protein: CASSFEGMNTEAFF.

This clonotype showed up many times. The CDR3 bases are TGTGCCAGCAGTAACGCGGACACCCTCTTTTCTTCACCCCTCCACTTT. It translates to CASSNADTLFSSPLHF. This chain links TRBV6-1 with TRBJ1-6, with D maybe TRBD1 (5 bases). The CDR3 is 16 amino acids. Germline V CDR1 and CDR2: MNHNS, SASEGT. With 5 bases removed from V and 9 bases from J, the gap between germline ends came to 20 bases.

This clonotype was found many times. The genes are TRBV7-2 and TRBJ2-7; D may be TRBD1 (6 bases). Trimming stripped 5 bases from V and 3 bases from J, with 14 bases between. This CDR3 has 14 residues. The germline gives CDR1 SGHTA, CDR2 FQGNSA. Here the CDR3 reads CASSVTGTNYEQYF. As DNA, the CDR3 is TGTGCCAGCAGCGTGACCGGGACAAACTACGAGCAGTACTTC.

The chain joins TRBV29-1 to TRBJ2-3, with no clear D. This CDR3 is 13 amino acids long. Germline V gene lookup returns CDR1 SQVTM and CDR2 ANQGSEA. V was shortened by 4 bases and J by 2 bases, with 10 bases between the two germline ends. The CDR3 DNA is TGCAGCGTTGGATCCCCTCTCACAGATACGCAGTATTTT. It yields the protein CSVGSPLTDTQYF.

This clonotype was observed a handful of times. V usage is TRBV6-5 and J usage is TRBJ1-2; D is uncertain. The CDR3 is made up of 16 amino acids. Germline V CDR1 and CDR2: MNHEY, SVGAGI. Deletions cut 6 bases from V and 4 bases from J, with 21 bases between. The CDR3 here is CASSYTGPSRGYGYTF. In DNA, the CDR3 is TGTGCCAGCAGCTATACCGGGCCTTCACGCGGCTATGGCTACACCTTC.

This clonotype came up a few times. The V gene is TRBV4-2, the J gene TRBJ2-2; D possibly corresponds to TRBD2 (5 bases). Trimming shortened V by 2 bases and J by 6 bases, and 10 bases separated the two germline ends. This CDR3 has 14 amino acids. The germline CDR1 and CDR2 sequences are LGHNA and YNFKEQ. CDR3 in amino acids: CASSQKRSPGELFF. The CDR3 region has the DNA TGTGCCAGCAGCCAAAAGCGGTCACCCGGGGAGCTGTTTTTT.

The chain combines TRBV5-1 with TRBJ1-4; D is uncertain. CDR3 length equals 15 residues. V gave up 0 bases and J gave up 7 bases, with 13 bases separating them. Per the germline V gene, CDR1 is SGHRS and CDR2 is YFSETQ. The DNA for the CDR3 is TGCGCCAGCAGCTTGGCTGGCGGTCCGGGTGAAAAACTGTTTTTT. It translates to CASSLAGGPGEKLFF.

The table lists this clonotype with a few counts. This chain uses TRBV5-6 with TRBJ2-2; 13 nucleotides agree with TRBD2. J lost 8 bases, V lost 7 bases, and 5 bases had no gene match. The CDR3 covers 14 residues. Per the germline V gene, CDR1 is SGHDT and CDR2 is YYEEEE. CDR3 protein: CASAGTSGAGELFF. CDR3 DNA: TGTGCCAGCGCCGGGACTAGCGGGGCGGGGGAGCTGTTTTTT.

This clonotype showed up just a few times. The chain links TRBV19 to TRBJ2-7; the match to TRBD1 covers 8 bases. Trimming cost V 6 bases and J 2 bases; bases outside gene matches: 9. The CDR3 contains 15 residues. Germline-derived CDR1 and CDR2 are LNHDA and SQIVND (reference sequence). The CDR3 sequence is CASSPGQASTYEQYF. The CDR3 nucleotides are TGTGCCAGTAGCCCGGGACAGGCATCCACCTACGAGCAGTACTTC.